Listed here are 24 T cell receptor beta chains from one sample, sequenced in a study of identical twins. Each CDR3 protein gets one entry after TCRdb re-called the 5' RACE reads with MiXCR. The table records about 550,000 distinct CDR3 sequences, more than 20% of them present only once. In addition, the sample was reused for a study of yellow fever vaccine responses in identical twins.

Specimen: CD4+ T cells sorted from blood. These receptors were obtained from a woman under 30 in good health.

A few counts support this clonotype. The chain recombines TRBV12-3 or TRBV12-4 with TRBJ2-1; the match to TRBD2 covers 10 bases. The ends lost 8 bases at V and 9 bases at J; junction bases unmatched: 16. The CDR3 is made up of 16 amino acids. CDR3 amino acids: CASSVRPSGRWGEQFF. CDR3 nucleotides: TGTGCCAGCTCAGTTCGTCCTAGCGGGAGATGGGGTGAGCAGTTCTTC.

The sample holds a few counts of this clonotype. The rearrangement links TRBV24-1 to TRBJ2-1, with 7 bases aligning to TRBD2. CDR1 KGHDR and CDR2 SFDVKD come from the germline V gene. Trimming removed 0 bases from V and 7 bases from J; junction bases left unmatched: 5. CDR3 length: 15 residues. The CDR3 region has the DNA TGTGCCACCAGTGATTTGGGTCGGGGAGGGAATGAGCAGTTCTTC. Encoded protein: CATSDLGRGGNEQFF.

This chain uses TRBV19 with TRBJ2-3, with a tentative D call TRBD2 (6 bases). Germline CDR1 reads LNHDA; CDR2 reads SQIVND (reference sequence). V dropped 6 bases and J dropped 2 bases, with 12 bases sitting between them. CDR3 size: 14 residues. The CDR3 is CASSPGLPTDTQYF. As DNA, the CDR3 is TGTGCCAGTAGCCCGGGACTCCCCACAGATACGCAGTATTTT.

This chain joins TRBV7-9 and TRBJ1-3, with D hard to call. The CDR3 contains 14 residues. From germline, CDR1 is SEHNR and CDR2 FQNEAQ (reference sequence). V was trimmed by 5 bases and J by 8 bases, leaving 16 bases between them. The CDR3 protein is CASSPLGIIDTIYF. The CDR3 nucleotides read TGTGCCAGCAGCCCCCTGGGGATCATCGACACCATATATTTT.

The chain couples TRBV4-1 to TRBJ2-4; no clear D gene. Germline V gene sequence: CDR1 MGHRA, CDR2 YSYEKL. V dropped 0 bases and J dropped 0 bases, with 9 bases sitting between them. This CDR3 has 16 amino acids. The CDR3 DNA sequence: TGCGCCAGCAGCCAAGAAGCCCGGACAGCCAAAAACATTCAGTACTTC. Translation gives CASSQEARTAKNIQYF.

This clonotype was detected only a few times. This chain links TRBV5-1 with TRBJ1-1; the match to TRBD1 covers 8 bases. The CDR3 has 18 amino acids. Germline V gives CDR1 SGHRS, CDR2 YFSETQ. V lost 0 bases and J lost 0; bases outside the gene matches: 10. CDR3 bases: TGCGCCAGCAGCTTGGAAACCGGACAGGGAGGGGTGAACACTGAAGCTTTCTTT. This codes for CASSLETGQGGVNTEAFF.

This clonotype has only a few counts. The rearrangement uses TRBV12-3 or TRBV12-4 and TRBJ1-2; no clear D gene. This CDR3 has 13 residues. With 3 bases removed from V and 0 bases from J, the gap between germline ends came to 5 bases. CDR3 coding DNA: TGTGCCAGCAGTTTTGGCGCTAACTATGGCTACACCTTC. Translated: CASSFGANYGYTF.

This clonotype was seen more than once but under ten times. The chain employs TRBV6-2 or TRBV6-3 and TRBJ2-2; possibly TRBD2 for D (7 bases). The V and J ends lost 3 bases and 0 bases respectively, with 11 bases between them. The CDR3 is 16 residues long. Germline CDR1 MNHEY, CDR2 SVGEGT. CDR3 region: CASSYGGGPNTGELFF. CDR3 nucleotide sequence: TGTGCCAGCAGTTATGGGGGGGGGCCGAACACCGGGGAGCTGTTTTTT.

The V and J genes are TRBV3-1 and TRBJ2-7; D might be TRBD1 or TRBD2, each matching 5 bases. Germline V CDR1 and CDR2: LGHDT, YNNKEL (reference sequence). CDR3 length: 18 amino acids. The germline V and J ends were trimmed by 0 bases and 0 bases, with 18 bases remaining between them. CDR3 residues: CASSQDRVWDRSSYEQYF. In DNA form, the CDR3 reads TGTGCCAGCAGCCAAGATCGGGTATGGGACCGCTCCTCCTACGAGCAGTACTTC.

This chain uses TRBV5-1 with TRBJ2-2; TRBD1 agrees at 8 bases. The ends lost 0 bases at V and 9 bases at J; junction bases unmatched: 13. CDR3 length: 17 residues. Germline V lookup: CDR1 SGHRS, CDR2 YFSETQ. The CDR3 protein is CASSLGQGILGNRELFF. CDR3 coding DNA: TGCGCCAGCAGCTTGGGACAGGGGATCTTAGGCAACCGGGAGCTGTTTTTT.

This clonotype was picked up a small number of times. The chain is built from TRBV10-3 and TRBJ2-2; perhaps D is TRBD1 or TRBD2 (6 bases each). This CDR3 region has 14 residues. Trimming took off 3 bases at V and 4 bases at J, with 9 bases between the two ends. Looked up from germline, CDR1 is ENHRY and CDR2 is SYGVKD. CDR3 protein: CAISDKGGTGELFF. The CDR3, as DNA: TGTGCCATCAGTGACAAGGGGGGCACCGGGGAGCTGTTTTTT.

This clonotype was counted once. Germline is not matched at one junction end, which may reflect a read error. The chain links TRBV20-1 to TRBJ2-5; D may match TRBD1 or TRBD2 (5 bases each). CDR3 length equals 12 residues. Germline V CDR1 and CDR2: DFQATT, SNEGSKA (reference sequence). The CDR3 DNA is TGCAGTGCCCCGCCGGGGCTAGAGGCCCAGTACTTC. This codes for CSAPPGLEAQYF.

This chain connects TRBV18 to TRBJ2-3; the D is unclear. Looked up from germline, CDR1 is KGHSH and CDR2 is LQKENI. The CDR3 covers 14 residues. Trimming took 0 bases from V and 6 from J, leaving 10 bases between them. CDR3 sequence reads: CASSPPPGGDTQYF. CDR3 sequence (DNA): TGTGCCAGCTCACCACCGCCGGGTGGGGATACGCAGTATTTT.

The V and J genes are TRBV5-1 and TRBJ2-2; a possible D gene is TRBD2 (6 bases). V was clipped by 3 bases and J by 1 base, with 10 bases between them. Per germline, CDR1 SGHRS and CDR2 YFSETQ. This CDR3 spans 15 amino acids. The CDR3 nucleotides are TGCGCCAGCAGCTGGGGACTGTTGAACACCGGGGAGCTGTTTTTT. This gives the protein CASSWGLLNTGELFF.

This clonotype was observed a handful of times. The chain is built from TRBV11-1 and TRBJ1-2; possibly TRBD1 for D (5 bases). The CDR3 spans 12 residues. The V and J ends lost 3 bases and 7 bases respectively, with 9 bases between them. Germline V CDR1 and CDR2: SGHAT, FQDESV (reference sequence). The DNA of the CDR3 is TGTGCCAGCAGCTTTAGGGGTGCTGGCTACACCTTC. As protein: CASSFRGAGYTF.

The rearrangement uses TRBV12-3 or TRBV12-4 and TRBJ2-4; 8 nucleotides match TRBD1. The CDR3 is made up of 12 amino acids. The V gene end was trimmed by 6 bases and the J gene end by 9 bases; junction bases not matched to a gene: 4. The CDR3 loop is CASSRTGRIQYF. The CDR3 DNA sequence: TGTGCCAGCAGCAGGACAGGGCGCATTCAGTACTTC.

This clonotype was counted only a few times. The chain recombines TRBV2 with TRBJ2-1; D possibly corresponds to TRBD1 (6 bases). CDR3 length: 15 amino acids. CDR1 and CDR2 (germline): SNHLY, FYNNEI. V lost 6 bases, J lost 4 bases, and 16 bases lay in between. CDR3 DNA: TGTGCCAGCAGGCCTACAGGGTCCGGTTACAATGAGCAGTTCTTC. Residues: CASRPTGSGYNEQFF.

The chain is built from TRBV5-6 and TRBJ1-2, with TRBD1 as a possible D gene (5 bases). This CDR3 region has 13 residues. V lost 4 bases and J 6 bases, leaving 13 bases between the germline ends. Germline loops: CDR1 SGHDT, CDR2 YYEEEE. The CDR3 loop is CASSLRTYNGYTF. CDR3 DNA: TGTGCCAGCAGCCTTCGGACATATAATGGCTACACCTTC.

This clonotype was detected a few times. The chain couples TRBV7-8 to TRBJ2-7, with D possibly matching TRBD1 (5 bases). Germline-derived CDR1 and CDR2 are SGHVS and FQNEAQ. There are 13 residues in the CDR3. Between the trimmed V and J ends, which lost 0 bases and 2 bases, there was a span of 5 bases. CDR3 sequence: CASSLADTYEQYV. As DNA, the CDR3 is TGTGCCAGCAGCTTAGCGGACACCTACGAGCAGTACGTC.

The table lists this clonotype with a few counts. The chain links TRBV7-2 to TRBJ1-2; TRBD1 matches 8 bases. The trim removed 5 bases at V and 4 bases at J, leaving 9 bases unmatched. Germline V CDR1 and CDR2: SGHTA, FQGNSA. CDR3 length: 15 amino acids. In DNA form, the CDR3 reads TGTGCCAGCAGCCCCAGGGCAGGGGGCCCCTATGGCTACACCTTC. Protein product: CASSPRAGGPYGYTF.

The chain joins TRBV24-1 to TRBJ1-5; TRBD1 agrees at 8 bases. The V gene end was trimmed by 5 bases and the J gene end by 2 bases; junction bases not matched to a gene: 10. Germline V gene lookup returns CDR1 KGHDR and CDR2 SFDVKD. The CDR3 is 17 amino acids. Here the CDR3 DNA reads TGTGCCACCAGTGGTGGGACAGGCCCCCGGGGCAATCAGCCCCAGCATTTT. This encodes CATSGGTGPRGNQPQHF.

The chain carries TRBV7-2 and TRBJ2-1; D gene uncertain. Trimming took off 5 bases at V and 0 bases at J, with 14 bases between the two ends. Per germline, CDR1 SGHTA and CDR2 FQGNSA. The length of the CDR3 is 16 residues. The CDR3 DNA reads as TGTGCCAGCAGCCATAGGTCCACGGCCTCCTACAATGAGCAGTTCTTC. Amino acid sequence: CASSHRSTASYNEQFF. The full variable domain, rest sourced from reference TRBV7-2 and TRBJ2-1, is GAGVSQSPSNKVTEKGKDVELRCDPISGHTALYWYRQSLGQGLEFLIYFQGNSAPDKSGLPSDRFSAERTGGSVSTLTIQRTQQEDSAVYLCASSHRSTASYNEQFFGPGTRLTVL.

This clonotype has only a few counts. J is TRBJ1-4 and V is TRBV5-8, with D possibly matching TRBD1 (5 bases). Trimming removed 4 bases from V and 3 bases from J, with 10 bases in between. This CDR3 contains 14 residues. CDR1 and CDR2 (germline): SGHTS, YDEGEE. The CDR3 sequence: CASSVWGSNEKLFF. The CDR3 DNA is TGTGCCAGCAGCGTGTGGGGGTCTAATGAAAAACTGTTTTTT.

This clonotype was detected only once. The chain combines TRBV10-3 with TRBJ2-1, with D possibly TRBD1 on 6 matching bases. The CDR3 contains 15 residues. In germline, CDR1 is ENHRY, CDR2 SYGVKD. V was shortened by 0 bases and J by 7 bases, with 13 bases between the two germline ends. The CDR3 region has the DNA TGTGCCATCAGTGAGTCGGGGCAGGGGACGAATGAGCAGTTCTTC. It encodes CAISESGQGTNEQFF.